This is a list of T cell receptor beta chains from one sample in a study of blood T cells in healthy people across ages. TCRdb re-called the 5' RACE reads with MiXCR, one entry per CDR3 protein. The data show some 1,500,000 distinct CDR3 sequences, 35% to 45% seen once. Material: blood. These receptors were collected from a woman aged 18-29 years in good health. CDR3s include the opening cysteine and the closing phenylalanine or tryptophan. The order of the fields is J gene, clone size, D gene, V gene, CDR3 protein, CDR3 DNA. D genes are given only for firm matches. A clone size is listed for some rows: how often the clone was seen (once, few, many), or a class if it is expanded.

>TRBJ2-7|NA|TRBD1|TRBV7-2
CASSPDRVSSYEQYF
TGTGCCAGCAGCCCGGACAGGGTGAGCTCCTACGAGCAGTACTTC
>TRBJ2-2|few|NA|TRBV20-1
CSAPWTDTGELFF
TGCAGTGCTCCGTGGACCGACACCGGGGAGCTGTTTTTT
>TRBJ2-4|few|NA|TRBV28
CASSLVTSENIQYF
TGTGCCAGCAGTTTGGTTACTTCCGAAAACATTCAGTACTTC
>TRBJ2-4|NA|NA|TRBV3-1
CASSRVGGGNIQYF
TGTGCCAGCAGCCGGGTAGGGGGGGGAAACATTCAGTACTTC
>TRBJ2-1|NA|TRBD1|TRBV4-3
CASSQAGTGVYNEQFF
TGCGCCAGCAGCCAAGCCGGGACAGGGGTTTACAATGAGCAGTTCTTC
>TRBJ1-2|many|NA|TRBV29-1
CSVEQGSYGYTF
TGCAGCGTTGAACAGGGGAGCTATGGCTACACCTTC
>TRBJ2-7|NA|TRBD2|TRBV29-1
CSVNGLAGSYEQYF
TGCAGCGTCAACGGACTAGCGGGCTCCTACGAGCAGTACTTC
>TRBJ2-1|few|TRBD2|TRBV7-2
CASTLASGGSYNEQFF
TGTGCCAGCACTCTCGCTAGCGGGGGGTCCTACAATGAGCAGTTCTTC
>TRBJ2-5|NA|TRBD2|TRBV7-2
CASSLGSRAGVEEQYF
TGTGCCAGCAGCTTGGGGAGCCGAGCGGGAGTTGAAGAGCAGTACTTC
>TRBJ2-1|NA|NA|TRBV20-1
CSAQGDLEQFF
TGCAGTGCTCAAGGAGATCTGGAGCAGTTCTTC
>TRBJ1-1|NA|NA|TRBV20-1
CSARWQPNTEAFF
TGCAGTGCTAGGTGGCAGCCGAACACTGAAGCTTTCTTT
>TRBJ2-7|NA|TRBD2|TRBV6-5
CAGSYGRGIVYEQYF
TGTGCCGGCAGTTACGGGAGGGGGATTGTTTACGAGCAGTACTTC
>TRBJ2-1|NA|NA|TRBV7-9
CASSLGPGGRSDEQFF
TGTGCCAGCAGCTTAGGTCCGGGCGGCCGCAGCGATGAGCAGTTCTTC